Presented here are 24 T cell receptor beta chains from one specimen sequenced in a study of OX40 agonist ivuxolimab in advanced cancers. Repertoires were generated with immunoSEQ multiplex PCR, while TCRdb's copy carries only in-frame clones and drops some. Of approximately 90,000 clones in the sample, roughly 87% were seen once. Sequenced material: CD4+ or CD8+ T cells sorted from blood, taken in a trial of the OX40 agonist ivuxolimab. All receptors derive from an adult with an advanced solid tumor such as melanoma, head and neck, liver or kidney cancer.

This clone was seen just once. This CDR3 is CARRRVGDEKLFF. The DNA for the CDR3 is TGTGCCCGCAGGCGGGTGGGGGATGAAAAACTGTTTTTT. This rearrangement joins TRBV30 to TRBJ1-4; D possibly corresponds to TRBD1 (5 bases). The CDR3 extends over 13 amino acids. V was clipped by 8 bases and J by 6 bases, with 16 bases between them. Per germline, CDR1 GTSNPN and CDR2 SVGIG (reference sequence).

The J gene is TRBJ2-1, the V gene TRBV11-3; a possible D gene is TRBD1 (5 bases). Per the germline V gene, CDR1 is SGHNT and CDR2 is YENEEA. This CDR3 is built from 17 residues. V was trimmed by 0 bases and J by 1 base, leaving 13 bases between them. CDR3 nucleotide sequence: TGTGCCAGCAGCTTAGAGTTCGGGCAGGGTTCCTACAATGAGCAGTTCTTC. Protein sequence: CASSLEFGQGSYNEQFF.

The chain combines TRBV11-2 with TRBJ2-1; the D is unclear. This CDR3 comprises 14 residues. Germline CDR1 reads SGHAT; CDR2 reads FQNNGV. The V and J ends lost 1 base and 3 bases respectively, with 7 bases between them. In DNA, the CDR3 is TGTGCCAGCAGCTTAGTATCACTCTACAATGAGCAGTTCTTC. It specifies CASSLVSLYNEQFF.

The rearrangement uses TRBV18 and TRBJ2-7, with no clear D. The V gene's germline CDR1 is KGHSH and CDR2 LQKENI. V dropped 3 bases and J dropped 3 bases, with 18 bases sitting between them. The CDR3 is 16 residues long. The CDR3 is CASSPSNLRWSYEQYF. The DNA of the CDR3 is TGTGCCAGCTCACCCTCCAACCTCCGGTGGAGCTACGAGCAGTACTTC.

V and J are TRBV15 and TRBJ1-1; the D gene is possibly TRBD1 (5 bases). V dropped 0 bases and J dropped 1 base, with 12 bases sitting between them. The germline gives CDR1 LNHNV, CDR2 YYDKDF (reference sequence). The length of the CDR3 is 16 residues. The CDR3 protein is CATSRDPRQRNTEAFF. As DNA, the CDR3 is TGTGCCACCAGCAGAGATCCCCGACAGAGGAACACTGAAGCTTTCTTT.

This clone was seen just once. The CDR3 sequence: CASSPPGGRGQFF. CDR3 bases: TGCGCCAGCAGTCCCCCAGGGGGTCGAGGGCAGTTCTTC. V usage is TRBV23-1 and J usage is TRBJ2-1, with 7 nucleotides matching TRBD1. TRBV23-1 is an ORF for which the function is uncertain. The CDR3 loop spans 13 amino acids. Trimming took 4 bases from V and 12 from J; bases not matched to a gene: 9.

CDR3 bases: TGTGCCAGCTTCCTGGGACAGGGGTCCTATGGCTACACCTTC. Amino acids: CASFLGQGSYGYTF. This chain connects TRBV28 to TRBJ1-2, with TRBD1 matching 10 bases. The CDR3 sequence is 14 residues long. Germline CDR1 and CDR2: MDHEN and SYDVKM. The J segment lost 4 bases and the V segment lost 8 bases, leaving 7 bases of the junction unmatched.

This sequence joins TRBV7-2 and TRBJ2-1; D may match TRBD1 or TRBD2 (6 bases each). V was shortened by 7 bases and J by 9 bases, with 19 bases between the two germline ends. This CDR3 contains 14 residues. In germline, CDR1 is SGHTA, CDR2 FQGNSA. CDR3 protein: CASITGRRVGEQFF. In DNA, the CDR3 is TGTGCCAGCATCACAGGGAGGAGGGTCGGTGAGCAGTTCTTC. Drawing the rest from reference TRBV7-2 and TRBJ2-1, the complete variable domain is GAGVSQSPSNKVTEKGKDVELRCDPISGHTALYWYRQSLGQGLEFLIYFQGNSAPDKSGLPSDRFSAERTGGSVSTLTIQRTQQEDSAVYLCASITGRRVGEQFFGPGTRLTVL.

The J gene is TRBJ2-3, the V gene TRBV4-2; no firm D call. Trimming removed 1 base at V and 4 bases at J, with 15 bases between. Germline CDR1 and CDR2: LGHNA and YNFKEQ. CDR3 length: 16 residues. CDR3 sequence (DNA): TGTGCCAGCAGCCAAGGGGTGGTAGAACCCCCAGATACGCAGTATTTT. Amino acids: CASSQGVVEPPDTQYF.

The CDR3 coding sequence is TGTGCCAGCATAGGTACCGCTGGACGGGGCGGACTTAGCACAGATACGCAGTATTTT. Its protein product is CASIGTAGRGGLSTDTQYF. The chain links TRBV27 to TRBJ2-3; the D call may be TRBD1 or TRBD2 (5 bases each). There are 19 residues in the CDR3. CDR1 and CDR2 (germline): MNHEY, SMNVEV (reference sequence). Trimming stripped 7 bases from V and 0 bases from J, with 26 bases between.

The gene calls are TRBV6-6 and TRBJ2-6; D unresolved. V was trimmed by 4 bases and J by 4 bases, leaving 11 bases between them. Germline CDR1 is MNHNY and CDR2 is SVGAGI (reference sequence). CDR3 length equals 15 residues. As DNA, the CDR3 is TGTGCCAGCAGTTTCCTCAGTGGCGGGGCCAACGTCCTGACTTTC. Residues: CASSFLSGGANVLTF.

This clone was detected once. This chain joins TRBV7-9 and TRBJ2-1, with 10 bases lining up with TRBD2. Trimming at V came to 4 bases and at J to 9 bases, leaving 9 bases not matched to a gene. Germline V gene data show CDR1 as SEHNR and CDR2 as FQNEAQ (reference sequence). This CDR3 is 15 amino acids long. For the CDR3, the DNA is TGTGCCAGCAGCTCCGCTAGCGGGAGTATAAGTGAGCAGTTCTTC. Protein: CASSSASGSISEQFF.

CDR3 DNA: TGTGCCAGTAGTATCCAATTGGGGGGAGTCACCGGGGAGCTGTTTTTT. Its protein is CASSIQLGGVTGELFF. V is TRBV19 and J is TRBJ2-2; tentative D call: TRBD2 (6 bases). Deletions cut 3 bases from V and 4 bases from J, with 15 bases between. The CDR3 sequence is 16 residues long. In germline, CDR1 is LNHDA, CDR2 SQIVND (reference sequence).

This chain links TRBV7-2 with TRBJ1-4, with 7 bases fitting TRBD1. The germline gives CDR1 SGHTA, CDR2 FQGNSA. CDR3 length equals 14 residues. V shed 5 bases and J 5 bases; nucleotides not matched to a gene: 5. The CDR3 nucleotides read TGTGCCAGCAGCCCGAAGGGACAGAATGAAAAACTGTTTTTT. Its translation is CASSPKGQNEKLFF.

This chain uses TRBV5-1 with TRBJ2-2; D not certain. Trimming took 4 bases from V and 2 from J, leaving 15 bases between them. The CDR3 is 16 residues long. CDR1 is SGHRS and CDR2 is YFSETQ in the germline V gene. CDR3 DNA sequence: TGCGCCAGCAGCCCGCGTATAGATCCAAACACCGGGGAGCTGTTTTTT. This gives the protein CASSPRIDPNTGELFF. Complete variable domain (other parts from reference TRBV5-1 and TRBJ2-2): KAGVTQTPRYLIKTRGQQVTLSCSPISGHRSVSWYQQTPGQGLQFLFEYFSETQRNKGNFPGRFSGRQFSNSRSEMNVSTLELGDSALYLCASSPRIDPNTGELFFGEGSRLTVL.

The gene calls are TRBV11-3 and TRBJ2-1; TRBD1 agrees at 10 bases. J lost 2 bases, V lost 5 bases, and 3 bases had no gene match. The length of the CDR3 is 15 residues. Germline CDR1 and CDR2: SGHNT and YENEEA. CDR3 DNA: TGTGCCAGCAGCCTCGACAGGGGGCCCTACAATGAGCAGTTCTTC. The encoded protein is CASSLDRGPYNEQFF.

The chain joins TRBV11-2 to TRBJ2-7; D not resolved. Germline loops: CDR1 SGHAT, CDR2 FQNNGV. This CDR3 is built from 16 residues. Trimming removed 1 base from V and 1 base from J, with 14 bases in between. The CDR3 DNA reads as TGTGCCAGCAGCTTAGTAAGCCCGCAATCTTCCTACGAGCAGTACTTC. Translating gives CASSLVSPQSSYEQYF.

The CDR3 coding sequence is TGTGCCTCCCCATCAGCGCATGAGCAGTTCTTC. Its translation: CASPSAHEQFF. The chain joins TRBV28 to TRBJ2-1; D not resolved. V was pared by 11 bases and J by 8 bases, with 13 bases between. CDR1 is MDHEN, CDR2 SYDVKM, per germline. CDR3 length: 11 residues.

The gene calls are TRBV7-2 and TRBJ1-2, with 9 bases lining up with TRBD1. The germline V gene has CDR1 SGHTA and CDR2 FQGNSA. V was pared by 4 bases and J by 5 bases, with 5 bases of the junction left unmatched. This CDR3 is 14 amino acids long. The CDR3 sequence: CASSSDRGFYGYTF. The CDR3 DNA sequence: TGTGCCAGCAGCTCGGACAGGGGTTTTTATGGCTACACCTTC.

The chain recombines TRBV9 with TRBJ1-4, with a weak D call TRBD1 (5 bases). V dropped 2 bases and J dropped 4 bases, with 15 bases sitting between them. The CDR3 length is 16 residues. Germline V lookup: CDR1 SGDLS, CDR2 YYNGEE. This CDR3 reads CASSVTRGSGNEKLFF. The CDR3 region has the DNA TGTGCCAGCAGCGTCACAAGGGGCAGTGGTAATGAAAAACTGTTTTTT.

The count of this clone is one. The rearrangement uses TRBV7-9 and TRBJ2-4; the match to TRBD2 covers 8 bases. This CDR3 has 14 residues. Per germline, CDR1 SEHNR and CDR2 FQNEAQ (reference sequence). V lost 1 base and J lost 6; bases outside the gene matches: 2. The CDR3 sequence: CASSLGAGVNIQYF. The CDR3 region has the DNA TGTGCCAGCAGCTTAGGAGCGGGGGTAAACATTCAGTACTTC.

The chain recombines TRBV27 with TRBJ1-1; D remains ambiguous. This CDR3 has 15 residues. CDR1 is MNHEY and CDR2 is SMNVEV in the germline V gene (reference sequence). The ends were cut back, 0 bases at V and 4 bases at J, with 12 bases in the middle. The CDR3 region has the DNA TGTGCCAGCAGTTTATCGAAAGGTTTGCGCACTGAAGCTTTCTTT. This translates into CASSLSKGLRTEAFF.

J is TRBJ2-3 and V is TRBV5-4; D possibly corresponds to TRBD1 (5 bases). The CDR3 spans 16 residues. The germline gives CDR1 SGHNT, CDR2 YYREEE (reference sequence). V lost 4 bases and J 0 bases, leaving 15 bases between the germline ends. The CDR3 region is CASSPPRGGSTDTQYF. The CDR3 bases are TGTGCCAGCAGCCCCCCAAGGGGCGGTAGCACAGATACGCAGTATTTT.

The CDR3 region is CASSWDRVPNSPLHF. In nucleotides, the CDR3 is TGCGCCAGCAGCTGGGACAGGGTACCAAATTCACCCCTCCACTTT. The chain couples TRBV5-1 to TRBJ1-6; 9 bases match TRBD1. The V and J ends lost 3 bases and 7 bases, in that order; junction bases with no gene match: 5. Germline CDR1 SGHRS, CDR2 YFSETQ. This CDR3 spans 15 amino acids. Filled out from reference TRBV5-1 and TRBJ1-6, the complete variable domain reads KAGVTQTPRYLIKTRGQQVTLSCSPISGHRSVSWYQQTPGQGLQFLFEYFSETQRNKGNFPGRFSGRQFSNSRSEMNVSTLELGDSALYLCASSWDRVPNSPLHFGNGTRLTVT.